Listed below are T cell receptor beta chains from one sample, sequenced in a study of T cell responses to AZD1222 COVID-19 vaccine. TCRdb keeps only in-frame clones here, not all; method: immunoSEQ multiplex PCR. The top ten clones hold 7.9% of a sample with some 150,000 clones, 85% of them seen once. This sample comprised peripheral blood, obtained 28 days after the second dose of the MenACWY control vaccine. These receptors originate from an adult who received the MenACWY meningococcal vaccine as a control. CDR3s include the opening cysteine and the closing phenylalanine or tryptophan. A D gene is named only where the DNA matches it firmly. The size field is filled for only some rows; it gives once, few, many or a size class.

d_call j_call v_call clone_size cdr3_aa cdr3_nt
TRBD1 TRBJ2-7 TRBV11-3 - CASSHRTGGTYEQYF TGTGCCAGCAGCCACCGGACAGGGGGAACCTACGAGCAGTACTTC
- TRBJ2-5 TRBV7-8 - CASSFGSIGRETQYF TGTGCCAGCAGTTTTGGGTCTATTGGACGGGAGACCCAGTACTTC
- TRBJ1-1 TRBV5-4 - CASSPTLPVIRGNTEAFF TGTGCCAGCAGCCCTACCCTACCCGTCATCAGGGGGAACACTGAAGCTTTCTTT
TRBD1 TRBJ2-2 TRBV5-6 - CASSLYQGANTGELFF TGTGCCAGCAGCTTGTACCAGGGGGCGAACACCGGGGAGCTGTTTTTT
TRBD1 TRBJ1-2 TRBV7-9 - CASSLGTGGVGYTF TGTGCCAGCAGCTTAGGGACAGGGGGTGTTGGCTACACCTTC
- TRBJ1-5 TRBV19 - CASSMDRDNQPQHF TGTGCCAGTAGTATGGATAGGGACAATCAGCCCCAGCATTTT
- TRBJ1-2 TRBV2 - CASSYNPNYGYTF TGTGCCAGCAGTTACAACCCCAACTATGGCTACACCTTC
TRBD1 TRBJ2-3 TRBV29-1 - CSVWDRVTDTQYF TGCAGCGTCTGGGACAGGGTAACAGATACGCAGTATTTT
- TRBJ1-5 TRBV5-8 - CASSSGFRGQPQHF TGTGCCAGCAGCTCGGGGTTCAGGGGACAGCCCCAGCATTTT
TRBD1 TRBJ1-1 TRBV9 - CASSVGQGAHTEAFF TGTGCCAGCAGCGTTGGACAGGGGGCGCACACTGAAGCTTTCTTT
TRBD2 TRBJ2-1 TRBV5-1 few CASSRLAGGTYNEQFF TGCGCCAGCAGCAGACTAGCGGGAGGGACCTACAATGAGCAGTTCTTC
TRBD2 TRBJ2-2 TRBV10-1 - CASWTGTSGTPTGELFF TGCGCCAGTTGGACCGGGACTAGCGGGACCCCCACCGGGGAGCTGTTTTTT
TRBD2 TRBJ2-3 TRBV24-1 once CATSGSGTFNTDTQYF TGTGCCACCAGTGGTAGCGGGACGTTCAACACAGATACGCAGTATTTT
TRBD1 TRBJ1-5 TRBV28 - CASSLSGTGYQPQHF TGTGCCAGCAGTTTAAGTGGGACAGGGTATCAGCCCCAGCATTTT
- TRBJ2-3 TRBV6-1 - CASSESQHSTDTQYF TGTGCCAGCAGTGAGTCACAGCATAGCACAGATACGCAGTATTTT
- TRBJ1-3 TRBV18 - CASSPFITGVGGGDFGNTIYF TGTGCCAGCTCACCCTTTATTACAGGCGTCGGTGGTGGCGACTTTGGAAACACCATATATTTT
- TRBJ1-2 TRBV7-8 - CASRPGRDPAYGYTF TGTGCCAGCAGACCAGGCCGGGATCCGGCCTATGGCTACACCTTC